Described below is a single TCR beta chain sequence and its context. The data belong to a study of control samples from healthy donors and cancer patients. V lost 6 bases and J lost 4; bases outside the gene matches: 11. This CDR3 comprises 15 residues. Germline V gives CDR1 KGHSH, CDR2 LQKENI. Profiled with immunoSEQ multiplex PCR; TCRdb holds only in-frame clones, not every one. The sample holds about 120,000 clones, 75% to 90% seen once. The V call is TRBV18, the J call TRBJ1-1, with TRBD1 identical over 7 bases. This TCR was recovered from a woman aged 50 to 60 with colorectal cancer. The specimen sequenced was PBMCs. Written as DNA, the CDR3 is TGTGCCAGCTCTCAGAGCCGGGACAGTGGCACTGAAGCTTTCTTT. It encodes CASSQSRDSGTEAFF.